This TCR beta chain was sequenced during a study of blood T cell repertoires in COVID-19. The Seattle patients joined while their infection was active and were tracked longitudinally afterward. Looked up from germline, CDR1 is SEHNR and CDR2 is FQNEAQ (reference sequence). The CDR3 sequence is 11 residues long. About this clone itself: A read error may produce the germline difference seen at one junction end.

Clones were read by immunoSEQ multiplex PCR, and TCRdb kept only the in-frame ones, dropping some. This sample has 540,000 or so clones, with 70% to 90% found just once. The sequence was obtained from a woman aged 50 to 65 with COVID-19, enrolled during active disease. The source material was peripheral blood. The V and J genes are TRBV7-9 and TRBJ2-1, with 7 nucleotides matching TRBD1. The DNA of the CDR3 is TGTGCCACCTTGACAGGGCCCCAGGGGCTCTTC. Residues: CATLTGPQGLF.